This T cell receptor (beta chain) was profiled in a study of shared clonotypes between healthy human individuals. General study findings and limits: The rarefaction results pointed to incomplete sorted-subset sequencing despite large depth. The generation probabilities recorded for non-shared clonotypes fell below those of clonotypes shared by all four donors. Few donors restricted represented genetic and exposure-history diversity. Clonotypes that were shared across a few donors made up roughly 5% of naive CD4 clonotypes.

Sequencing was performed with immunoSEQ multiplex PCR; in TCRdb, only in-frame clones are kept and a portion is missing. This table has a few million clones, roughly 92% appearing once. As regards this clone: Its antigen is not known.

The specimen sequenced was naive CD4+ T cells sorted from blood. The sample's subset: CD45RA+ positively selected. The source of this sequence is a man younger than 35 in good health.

CDR3 residues: CASSWIQLRTEKLFF. Here the CDR3 DNA reads TGTGCCAGCAGCTGGATACAGTTACGTACTGAAAAACTGTTTTTT. This chain uses TRBV5-7 with TRBJ1-4; D ambiguous. TRBV5-7 is an open reading frame whose function is uncertain. CDR3 length equals 15 residues. V was pared by 3 bases and J by 7 bases, with 16 bases between.